This T cell receptor (beta chain) was identified during a study of blood T cell repertoires in COVID-19. With 0 bases removed from V and 1 base from J, the gap between germline ends came to 6 bases. Germline V lookup: CDR1 MNHNY, CDR2 SVGAGI (reference sequence). This CDR3 is 14 amino acids long. Libraries were prepared by immunoSEQ multiplex PCR; TCRdb keeps only in-frame clonotypes and omits some of them. The repertoire consists of more than 200,000 clones, with approximately 90% occurring once and the leading ten covering approximately 2.4%. The material sequenced was peripheral blood. This TCR derives from a man aged 30 to 39 with COVID-19, enrolled during active disease. This chain connects TRBV6-6 to TRBJ1-1, with D perhaps matching TRBD1 (5 bases). The CDR3 DNA reads TGTGCCAGCAGTTACTCAACAGGGAACACTGAAGCTTTCTTT. Its translation: CASSYSTGNTEAFF.